This is a list of T cell receptor beta chains from one sample in a study of a mutant IDH1 vaccine in newly diagnosed glioma. Generated by immunoSEQ multiplex PCR, the TCRdb table keeps only in-frame clones and is missing some. The top ten hold over 2% of the sample, which has roughly 46,000 clones, approximately 90% seen once. The source was PBMCs, collected from a glioma patient treated with radiotherapy, temozolomide or both. The receptors stem from a man aged 35-49 years with glioma. Both conserved end residues are part of each CDR3. A D gene is named only where the DNA matches it firmly. Some rows have no size entry. The others give once, few or many, or a class for an expanded clone.

NA	NA	TRBV6-1	TRBJ2-7	CASSEEIVYEQYF	TGTGCCAGCAGTGAAGAGATAGTCTACGAGCAGTACTTC
NA	NA	TRBV5-1	TRBJ2-5	CASRSTGMETQYF	TGCGCCAGCAGATCCACAGGGATGGAGACCCAGTACTTC
once	TRBD1	TRBV28	TRBJ2-3	CASSFQGARTQYF	TGTGCCAGCAGTTTTCAGGGGGCAAGGACGCAGTATTTT
NA	NA	TRBV6-5	TRBJ2-1	CASSYSIQKGNEQFF	TGTGCCAGCAGTTACTCGATTCAGAAAGGCAATGAGCAGTTCTTC
NA	TRBD2	TRBV27	TRBJ2-7	CASRLRAGGIDEQYF	TGTGCCAGCAGGCTCAGAGCGGGAGGAATTGACGAGCAGTACTTC
NA	NA	TRBV5-1	TRBJ2-7	CASSPSPPSDEQYF	TGCGCCAGCAGCCCCTCCCCTCCTTCCGACGAGCAGTACTTC
NA	TRBD2	TRBV5-4	TRBJ2-5	CASTLSRSSGEETQYF	TGTGCCAGCACCTTGTCTAGGAGTAGCGGGGAAGAGACCCAGTACTTC
NA	NA	TRBV28	TRBJ1-2	CASSSGVNYGYTF	TGTGCCAGCAGTTCTGGCGTAAACTATGGCTACACCTTC
NA	NA	TRBV5-1	TRBJ2-3	CASSLTVLSTDTQYF	TGCGCCAGCAGTTTGACAGTGCTGAGCACAGATACGCAGTATTTT
NA	TRBD2	TRBV15	TRBJ2-3	CATSTSGRATDTQYF	TGTGCCACCAGCACTAGCGGGAGGGCCACAGATACGCAGTATTTT
NA	NA	TRBV19	TRBJ2-1	CASSIGGLYEYNEQFF	TGTGCCAGTAGTATAGGCGGGCTTTACGAATACAATGAGCAGTTCTTC
NA	TRBD2	TRBV29-1	TRBJ2-3	CSVELGSGGLDTQYF	TGCAGCGTTGAATTGGGTAGCGGGGGTTTGGATACGCAGTATTTT
NA	NA	TRBV7-2	TRBJ2-6	CASSLRGRAREGANVLTF	TGTGCCAGCAGCTTAAGGGGCCGGGCGAGGGAGGGGGCCAACGTCCTGACTTTC
NA	NA	TRBV9	TRBJ2-1	CASSSRGRVGVQPRGYNEQFF	TGTGCCAGCAGCTCTCGGGGGAGAGTAGGGGTCCAACCGCGCGGCTACAATGAGCAGTTCTTC
NA	TRBD1	TRBV29-1	TRBJ2-3	CSVDRGQGQADTQYF	TGCAGCGTTGATAGGGGACAGGGGCAGGCAGATACGCAGTATTTT
NA	NA	TRBV14	TRBJ2-1	CASSPGAGWNEQFF	TGTGCCAGCAGCCCCGGGGCGGGTTGGAATGAGCAGTTCTTC
NA	NA	TRBV5-8	TRBJ2-6	CASSLVSGANVLTF	TGTGCCAGCAGCTTGGTCTCTGGGGCCAACGTCCTGACTTTC
NA	NA	TRBV4-1	TRBJ2-5	CASSQLRGETQYF	TGCGCCAGCAGCCAGTTACGGGGGGAGACCCAGTACTTC
NA	NA	TRBV19	TRBJ2-7	CASSTGYWVYEQYF	TGTGCCAGTAGTACGGGGTACTGGGTTTACGAGCAGTACTTC
NA	TRBD1	TRBV5-1	TRBJ2-3	CASSPGTGGDTQYF	TGCGCCAGCAGCCCCGGGACAGGAGGGGATACGCAGTATTTT
NA	NA	TRBV19	TRBJ1-5	CASSTVPGFQPNQPQHF	TGTGCCAGTAGTACCGTGCCGGGGTTTCAGCCCAATCAGCCCCAGCATTTT
NA	NA	TRBV5-1	TRBJ1-3	CASSSAGWGNTIYF	TGCGCCAGCAGCTCGGCGGGATGGGGAAACACCATATATTTT
NA	TRBD1	TRBV19	TRBJ2-7	CASSSRDRGLTEQYF	TGTGCCAGTAGTAGCCGGGACAGGGGTCTCACCGAGCAGTACTTC
NA	NA	TRBV23-1	TRBJ1-1	CASSQSVWSWTAFF	TGCGCCAGCAGTCAATCGGTCTGGTCATGGACGGCTTTCTTT
NA	NA	TRBV15	TRBJ2-2	CATSRGLKLSTGELFF	TGTGCCACCAGCAGAGGACTCAAGCTTTCGACCGGGGAGCTGTTTTTT
NA	TRBD1	TRBV7-3	TRBJ2-1	CASSKGQGAPWDEQFF	TGTGCCAGCAGCAAGGGACAGGGGGCCCCGTGGGATGAGCAGTTCTTC
NA	TRBD2	TRBV28	TRBJ2-7	CASRNSGSSYEQYF	TGTGCCAGCAGAAATAGCGGGAGCTCCTACGAGCAGTACTTC